Listed below are T cell receptor beta chains from one sample, sequenced in a study of blood T cell repertoires in COVID-19. Some clones are missing from TCRdb's copy, which holds only in-frame ones; the method was immunoSEQ multiplex PCR. The table records over 150,000 clones, roughly 83% of them present only once. What was sequenced was peripheral blood. The receptors were sampled from a woman aged 60-75 years with acute or convalescent COVID-19. The CDR3 runs from the conserved cysteine through the conserved F or W. D genes are given only for firm matches. Expanded clones are given a class, and other clones once, few, many or no size at all.

V gene: TRBV7-9
J gene: TRBJ2-5
D gene: TRBD2
clone size: NA
CDR3 DNA: TGTGCCAGCAGCCGGACTAGAGGGCAAGAGACCCAGTACTTC
CDR3 protein: CASSRTRGQETQYF

V gene: TRBV29-1
J gene: TRBJ2-1
D gene: TRBD2
clone size: once
CDR3 DNA: TGCAGCGTTGAAGATGATCAGCGGGGGGCACTCCAAAGCAATGAGCAGTTCTTC
CDR3 protein: CSVEDDQRGALQSNEQFF

V gene: TRBV24-1
J gene: TRBJ2-6
D gene: NA
clone size: NA
CDR3 DNA: TGTGCCACCAGTGATCGGGGGACTGGGGCCAACGTCCTGACTTTC
CDR3 protein: CATSDRGTGANVLTF

V gene: TRBV3-1/TRBV3-2
J gene: TRBJ1-2
D gene: TRBD1
clone size: NA
CDR3 DNA: TGTGCCAGCAGCCAAGCAGGGGGGAGTGGCTACACCTTC
CDR3 protein: CASSQAGGSGYTF

V gene: TRBV28
J gene: TRBJ2-7
D gene: NA
clone size: NA
CDR3 DNA: TGTGCCAGCAGTCGTCTAGCGATCTACGAGCAGTACTTC
CDR3 protein: CASSRLAIYEQYF

V gene: TRBV29-1
J gene: TRBJ2-3
D gene: TRBD1
clone size: NA
CDR3 DNA: TGCAGCGCCCTGACAGGGAACACAGATACGCAGTATTTT
CDR3 protein: CSALTGNTDTQYF

V gene: TRBV21-1
J gene: TRBJ2-6
D gene: NA
clone size: NA
CDR3 DNA: TGTGCCAGCAGCGCATTACAGGGTACTGGGGCCAACGTCCTGACTTTC
CDR3 protein: CASSALQGTGANVLTF

V gene: TRBV4-3
J gene: TRBJ1-2
D gene: NA
clone size: few
CDR3 DNA: TGCGCCAGCAGCCAAGGGGGATCCGGGAGTCTTAACTATGGCTACACCTTC
CDR3 protein: CASSQGGSGSLNYGYTF

V gene: TRBV6-5
J gene: TRBJ1-2
D gene: NA
clone size: NA
CDR3 DNA: TGTGCCAGCAGAGGACAGCTAAATGGCTACACCTTC
CDR3 protein: CASRGQLNGYTF

V gene: TRBV21-1
J gene: TRBJ1-2
D gene: NA
clone size: NA
CDR3 DNA: TGTGCCAGCAGCAAAGCAACAGGTCCTAATGGCTACACCTTC
CDR3 protein: CASSKATGPNGYTF

V gene: TRBV11-2
J gene: TRBJ2-7
D gene: NA
clone size: NA
CDR3 DNA: TGTGCCAGCAGTTTGGGATGGGACTTATCCTACGAGCAGTACTTC
CDR3 protein: CASSLGWDLSYEQYF

V gene: TRBV5-4
J gene: TRBJ1-3
D gene: TRBD1
clone size: few
CDR3 DNA: TGTGCCAGCAGCCTAGGACAGGCCCGGGGAAACACCATATATTTT
CDR3 protein: CASSLGQARGNTIYF

V gene: TRBV6-2/TRBV6-3
J gene: TRBJ2-7
D gene: NA
clone size: few
CDR3 DNA: TGTGCCAGCAGTCGAGGGTCTGGAGGCTTGTCCGAGCAGTACTTC
CDR3 protein: CASSRGSGGLSEQYF

V gene: TRBV7-2
J gene: TRBJ1-3
D gene: NA
clone size: NA
CDR3 DNA: TGTGCCAGCAGCTTAGGTTCAGGGGGAAACACCATATATTTT
CDR3 protein: CASSLGSGGNTIYF

V gene: TRBV18
J gene: TRBJ1-2
D gene: NA
clone size: NA
CDR3 DNA: TGTGCCAGCTCACCAGGGCAGGGGACGAATTTAGGAGGCTACACCTTC
CDR3 protein: CASSPGQGTNLGGYTF

V gene: TRBV5-1
J gene: TRBJ1-2
D gene: NA
clone size: NA
CDR3 DNA: TGCGCCAGCAGCCCCGACAGTCCCCTTAACTATGGCTACACCTTC
CDR3 protein: CASSPDSPLNYGYTF

V gene: TRBV10-1
J gene: TRBJ1-1
D gene: NA
clone size: NA
CDR3 DNA: TGCGCCAGCAGCCTAACAGGGAAGACTGAAGCTTTCTTT
CDR3 protein: CASSLTGKTEAFF

V gene: TRBV5-6
J gene: TRBJ1-2
D gene: NA
clone size: once
CDR3 DNA: TGTGCCAGCAGCTTTTACGCGGGCCCGGACCTTGGCTACACCTTC
CDR3 protein: CASSFYAGPDLGYTF

V gene: TRBV28
J gene: TRBJ2-1
D gene: TRBD2
clone size: NA
CDR3 DNA: TGTGCCAGCAGTTCCAGCGGGGGCAGCTCCTACAATGAGCAGTTCTTC
CDR3 protein: CASSSSGGSSYNEQFF

V gene: TRBV10-3
J gene: TRBJ2-7
D gene: NA
clone size: few
CDR3 DNA: TGTGCCATCGCCGCAGGGGCGGACCCCTACGAGCAGTACTTC
CDR3 protein: CAIAAGADPYEQYF

V gene: TRBV4-1
J gene: TRBJ1-1
D gene: TRBD1
clone size: NA
CDR3 DNA: TGCGCCAGCAGCCAACAGGGGACAGGGGATTGGAACACTGAAGCTTTCTTT
CDR3 protein: CASSQQGTGDWNTEAFF

V gene: TRBV4-1
J gene: TRBJ2-7
D gene: TRBD2
clone size: NA
CDR3 DNA: TGCGCCAGCAGCCTTCAAGCGGGGACCTACGAGCAGTACTTC
CDR3 protein: CASSLQAGTYEQYF

V gene: TRBV11-2
J gene: TRBJ2-7
D gene: NA
clone size: once
CDR3 DNA: TGTGCCAGCCGTCGCGGGTACACTTCCTACGAGCAGTACTTC
CDR3 protein: CASRRGYTSYEQYF

V gene: TRBV24-1
J gene: TRBJ1-5
D gene: TRBD1
clone size: NA
CDR3 DNA: TGTGCCACCAGTGGGGGCGCGGGGGACAGGAGCAATCAGCCCCAGCATTTT
CDR3 protein: CATSGGAGDRSNQPQHF

V gene: TRBV7-8
J gene: TRBJ1-1
D gene: NA
clone size: NA
CDR3 DNA: TGTGCCAGCAGCTTGCCAGAGGGGAACACTGAAGCTTTCTTT
CDR3 protein: CASSLPEGNTEAFF

V gene: TRBV11-2
J gene: TRBJ1-4
D gene: NA
clone size: NA
CDR3 DNA: TGTGCCAGCAGCTTAGGAGCTATAGAGGGTGCAACTAATGAAAAACTGTTTTTT
CDR3 protein: CASSLGAIEGATNEKLFF

V gene: TRBV20-1
J gene: TRBJ2-1
D gene: TRBD2
clone size: once
CDR3 DNA: TGCAGTGGTAGTAGCGGGGGGCCTGAGCAGTTCTTC
CDR3 protein: CSGSSGGPEQFF

V gene: TRBV5-5
J gene: TRBJ2-1
D gene: NA
clone size: NA
CDR3 DNA: TGTGCCAGCAGCAAACTGACAGGAAGCTCCTACAATGAGCAGTTCTTC
CDR3 protein: CASSKLTGSSYNEQFF

V gene: TRBV6-1
J gene: TRBJ1-1
D gene: NA
clone size: NA
CDR3 DNA: TGTGCCAGCAGTGAAGCGGCCAGGGAATTTGCTGAAGCTTTCTTT
CDR3 protein: CASSEAAREFAEAFF

V gene: TRBV3-1/TRBV3-2
J gene: TRBJ2-1
D gene: TRBD2
clone size: NA
CDR3 DNA: TGTGCCAGCAGCCAAATTCTAGCGGGGGGTAAAGATGAGCAGTTCTTC
CDR3 protein: CASSQILAGGKDEQFF

V gene: TRBV13
J gene: TRBJ1-5
D gene: TRBD1
clone size: NA
CDR3 DNA: TGTGCCAGCAGCTTAGCAGGGGGCCAGCCCCAGCATTTT
CDR3 protein: CASSLAGGQPQHF

V gene: TRBV10-3
J gene: TRBJ1-5
D gene: NA
clone size: once
CDR3 DNA: TGTGCCATCAGTGAGTCGGGGGGGAGTACCGATCAGCCCCAGCATTTT
CDR3 protein: CAISESGGSTDQPQHF

V gene: TRBV25-1
J gene: TRBJ2-7
D gene: NA
clone size: NA
CDR3 DNA: TGTGCCAGCAGTAAAGCAGGGGTAAGAGGATACGAGCAGTACTTC
CDR3 protein: CASSKAGVRGYEQYF

V gene: TRBV2
J gene: TRBJ2-1
D gene: NA
clone size: few
CDR3 DNA: TGTGCCAGCAGACGCGGCCCCCTTCAAAATGAGCAGTTCTTC
CDR3 protein: CASRRGPLQNEQFF

V gene: TRBV2
J gene: TRBJ1-2
D gene: NA
clone size: NA
CDR3 DNA: TGTGCCAGCACGGGGATTAGGGACTATGGCTACACCTTC
CDR3 protein: CASTGIRDYGYTF

V gene: TRBV13
J gene: TRBJ1-6
D gene: TRBD1
clone size: NA
CDR3 DNA: TGTGCCAGCAGCCTCCGTGGACAGGGGTCTTCACCCCTCCACTTT
CDR3 protein: CASSLRGQGSSPLHF

V gene: TRBV7-2
J gene: TRBJ2-5
D gene: TRBD1
clone size: few
CDR3 DNA: TGTGCCAGCAGCTTAGTGGGACAGGGTGAGGAGACCCAGTACTTC
CDR3 protein: CASSLVGQGEETQYF

V gene: TRBV10-3
J gene: TRBJ2-7
D gene: TRBD1
clone size: NA
CDR3 DNA: TGTGCCATCAGTGAGCCGGGACAGGGATACGAGCAGTACTTC
CDR3 protein: CAISEPGQGYEQYF

V gene: TRBV7-9
J gene: TRBJ2-5
D gene: TRBD1
clone size: NA
CDR3 DNA: TGTGCCAGCAGCCAGACAGGGTCGGGGGAGACCCAGTACTTC
CDR3 protein: CASSQTGSGETQYF

V gene: TRBV5-1
J gene: TRBJ1-2
D gene: TRBD1
clone size: NA
CDR3 DNA: TGCGCCAGCAGCCCCGGGACAGGGGTGGCTTATGGCTACACCTTC
CDR3 protein: CASSPGTGVAYGYTF

V gene: TRBV4-2
J gene: TRBJ1-2
D gene: NA
clone size: NA
CDR3 DNA: TGTGCCAGCAGCCAAGATCAGGGACTAACACTTGGCTACACCTTC
CDR3 protein: CASSQDQGLTLGYTF

V gene: TRBV28
J gene: TRBJ1-2
D gene: TRBD1
clone size: once
CDR3 DNA: TGTGCCGAAGCTGGACAGGGACAGGGGTGGGGCTACACCTTC
CDR3 protein: CAEAGQGQGWGYTF

V gene: TRBV6-5
J gene: TRBJ1-2
D gene: TRBD1
clone size: NA
CDR3 DNA: TGTGCCAGCAGCCGCGACAGGGATGATGGCTACACCTTC
CDR3 protein: CASSRDRDDGYTF

V gene: TRBV7-2
J gene: TRBJ1-6
D gene: NA
clone size: NA
CDR3 DNA: TGTGCCAGCAGCCCAGGGGTACACAATTCACCCCTCCACTTT
CDR3 protein: CASSPGVHNSPLHF

V gene: TRBV9
J gene: TRBJ2-5
D gene: TRBD1
clone size: once
CDR3 DNA: TGTGCCAGCAGCTTGGGAGGGACAGGGTACGTAGAGACCCAGTACTTC
CDR3 protein: CASSLGGTGYVETQYF

V gene: TRBV2
J gene: TRBJ2-3
D gene: TRBD1
clone size: NA
CDR3 DNA: TGTGCCAACCGACAGGGATCTAGCACAGATACGCAGTATTTT
CDR3 protein: CANRQGSSTDTQYF

V gene: TRBV19
J gene: TRBJ2-5
D gene: NA
clone size: NA
CDR3 DNA: TGTGCCAGTAGTATCCTGGGGAGCGGAGAGACCCAGTACTTC
CDR3 protein: CASSILGSGETQYF

V gene: TRBV18
J gene: TRBJ2-7
D gene: NA
clone size: NA
CDR3 DNA: TGTGCCAGCTCACCGGAGAAAGGGAGATACGAGCAGTACTTC
CDR3 protein: CASSPEKGRYEQYF

V gene: TRBV10-3
J gene: TRBJ2-2
D gene: NA
clone size: NA
CDR3 DNA: TGTGCCATTGCGGGACAGTCCACCGGGGAGCTGTTTTTT
CDR3 protein: CAIAGQSTGELFF

V gene: TRBV23-1
J gene: TRBJ1-6
D gene: NA
clone size: NA
CDR3 DNA: TGCGCCAGCAGTCACGGACACTTACCGAGCTCCTATAATTCACCCCTCCACTTT
CDR3 protein: CASSHGHLPSSYNSPLHF

V gene: TRBV5-1
J gene: TRBJ2-4
D gene: TRBD1
clone size: once
CDR3 DNA: TGCGCCAGCAGCTCTGGGGACAGATCAACCAAAAACATTCAGTACTTC
CDR3 protein: CASSSGDRSTKNIQYF

V gene: TRBV28
J gene: TRBJ2-4
D gene: NA
clone size: once
CDR3 DNA: TGTGCCAGCAGGGCGGCGAGGCTAGCCAAAAACATTCAGTACTTC
CDR3 protein: CASRAARLAKNIQYF

V gene: TRBV3-1/TRBV3-2
J gene: TRBJ1-6
D gene: NA
clone size: NA
CDR3 DNA: TGTGCCAGCAGCCAAGTTGGAAGTGGGAGAGGAGGCTCCTATAATTCACCCCTCCACTTT
CDR3 protein: CASSQVGSGRGGSYNSPLHF